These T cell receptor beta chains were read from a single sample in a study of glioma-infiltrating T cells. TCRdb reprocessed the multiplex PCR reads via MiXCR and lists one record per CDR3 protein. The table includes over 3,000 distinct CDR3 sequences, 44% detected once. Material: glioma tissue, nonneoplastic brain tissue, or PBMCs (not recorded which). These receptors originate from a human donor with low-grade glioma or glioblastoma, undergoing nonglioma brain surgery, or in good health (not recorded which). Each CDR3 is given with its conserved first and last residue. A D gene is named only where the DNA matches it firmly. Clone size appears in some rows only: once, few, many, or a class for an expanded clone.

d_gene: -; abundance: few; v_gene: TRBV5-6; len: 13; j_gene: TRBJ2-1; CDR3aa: CASSAGRPNEQFF; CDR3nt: TGTGCCAGCAGCGCTGGACGGCCCAATGAGCAGTTCTTC
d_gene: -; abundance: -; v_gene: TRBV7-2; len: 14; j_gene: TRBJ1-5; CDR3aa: CASNLESLNKPQHF; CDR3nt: TGTGCCAGCAACTTAGAGAGTTTAAATAAGCCCCAGCATTTT
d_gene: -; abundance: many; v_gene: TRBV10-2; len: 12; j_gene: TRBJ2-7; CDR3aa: CASSFGVYEQYF; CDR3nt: TGCGCCAGCAGTTTTGGGGTCTACGAGCAGTACTTC
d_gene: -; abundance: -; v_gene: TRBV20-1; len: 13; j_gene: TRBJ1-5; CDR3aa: CSLSLGSNQPQHF; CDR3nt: TGCAGTTTATCTCTTGGCAGCAATCAGCCCCAGCATTTT
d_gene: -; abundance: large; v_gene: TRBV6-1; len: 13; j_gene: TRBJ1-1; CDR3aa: CASTLNLNTEAFF; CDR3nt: TGTGCCAGCACCCTTAACTTGAACACTGAAGCTTTCTTT
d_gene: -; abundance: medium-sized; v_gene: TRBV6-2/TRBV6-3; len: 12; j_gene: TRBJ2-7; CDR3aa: CASSLLRDEQYF; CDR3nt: TGTGCCAGCAGCCTTTTAAGGGACGAGCAGTACTTC
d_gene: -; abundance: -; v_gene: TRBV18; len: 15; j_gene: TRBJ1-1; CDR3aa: CVSSPTTTGNTEAFF; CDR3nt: TGTGTTAGCTCACCGACGACCACAGGGAACACTGAAGCTTTCTTT
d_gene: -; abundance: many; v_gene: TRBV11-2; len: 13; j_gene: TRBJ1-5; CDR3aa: CASSLGRDQPQHF; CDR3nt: TGTGCCAGCAGCTTAGGCCGGGATCAGCCCCAGCATTTT
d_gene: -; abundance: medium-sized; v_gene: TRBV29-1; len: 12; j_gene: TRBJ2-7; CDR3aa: CSVEAGTYEQYF; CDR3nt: TGCAGCGTTGAGGCAGGGACCTACGAGCAGTACTTC
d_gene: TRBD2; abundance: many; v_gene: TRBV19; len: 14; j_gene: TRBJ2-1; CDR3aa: CASNPSGTFFEQFF; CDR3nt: TGTGCCAGTAACCCTAGCGGGACATTTTTTGAGCAGTTCTTC
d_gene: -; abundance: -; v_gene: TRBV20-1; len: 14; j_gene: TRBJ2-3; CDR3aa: CSAVVRVSTDTQYF; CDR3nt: TGCAGTGCTGTGGTCCGGGTGAGCACAGATACGCAGTATTTT
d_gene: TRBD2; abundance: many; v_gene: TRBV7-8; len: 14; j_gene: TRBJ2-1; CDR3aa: CASSPKIGGNEQFF; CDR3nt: TGTGCCAGCAGCCCGAAGATCGGGGGGAATGAGCAGTTCTTC
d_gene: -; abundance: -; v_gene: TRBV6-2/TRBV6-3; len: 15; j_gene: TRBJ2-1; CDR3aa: CASSYNREVDNEQFF; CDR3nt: TGTGCCAGCAGTTACAACAGGGAGGTGGACAATGAGCAGTTCTTC
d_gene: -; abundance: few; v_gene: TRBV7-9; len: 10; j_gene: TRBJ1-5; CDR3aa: CASSLPAQYF; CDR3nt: TGTGCCAGCAGCTTACCGGCCCAGTACTTT
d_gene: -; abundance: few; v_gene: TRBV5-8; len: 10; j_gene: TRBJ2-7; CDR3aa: CASSLYEQYF; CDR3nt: TGTGCCAGCAGCTTATACGAGCAGTACTTC
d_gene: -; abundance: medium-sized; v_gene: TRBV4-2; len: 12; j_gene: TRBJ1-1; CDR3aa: CASSQETSEAFF; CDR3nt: TGTGCCAGCAGCCAAGAAACCTCTGAAGCTTTCTTT
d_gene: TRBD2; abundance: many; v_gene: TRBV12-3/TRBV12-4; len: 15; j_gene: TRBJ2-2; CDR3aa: CASSPLAGVTGELFF; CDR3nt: TGTGCCAGCAGTCCGCTAGCGGGAGTCACCGGGGAGCTGTTTTTT
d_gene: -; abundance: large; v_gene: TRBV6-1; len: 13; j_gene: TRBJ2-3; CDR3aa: CASSPLSTDTQYF; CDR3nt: TGTGCCAGCAGTCCCCTGAGCACAGATACGCAGTATTTT
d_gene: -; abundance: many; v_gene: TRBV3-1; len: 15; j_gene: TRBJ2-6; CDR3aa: CASSLGSSGANVLTF; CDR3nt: TGTGCCAGCAGCCTAGGGAGCTCTGGGGCCAACGTCCTGACTTTC
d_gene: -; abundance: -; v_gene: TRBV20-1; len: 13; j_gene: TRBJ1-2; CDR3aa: CSAPLDGGDCYTF; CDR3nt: TGCAGTGCCCCTCTAGACGGGGGAGATTGCTACACCTTC
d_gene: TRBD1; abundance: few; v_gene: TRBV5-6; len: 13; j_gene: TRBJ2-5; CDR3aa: CASSVTGGETQYF; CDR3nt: TGTGCCAGCAGCGTGACAGGGGGTGAGACCCAGTACTTC
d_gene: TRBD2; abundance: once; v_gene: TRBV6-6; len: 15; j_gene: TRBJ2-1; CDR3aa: CASSSGTSGTYEQFF; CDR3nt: TGTGCCAGCAGCTCCGGGACTAGCGGGACGTATGAGCAGTTCTTC
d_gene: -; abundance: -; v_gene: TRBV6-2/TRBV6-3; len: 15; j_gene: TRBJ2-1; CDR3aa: CASSDLTLLNNEQFF; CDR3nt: TGTGCCAGCAGTGACTTGACCCTCCTCAACAATGAGCAGTTCTTC
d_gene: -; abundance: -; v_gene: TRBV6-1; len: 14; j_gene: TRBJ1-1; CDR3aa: CASSSRATNTEAFF; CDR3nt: TGTGCCAGCAGTTCAAGGGCAACTAACACTGAAGCTTTCTTT
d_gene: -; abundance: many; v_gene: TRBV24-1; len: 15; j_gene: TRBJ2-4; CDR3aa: CATSDPGVRGNIQYF; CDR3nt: TGTGCCACCAGTGATCCTGGGGTCCGAGGGAACATTCAGTACTTC
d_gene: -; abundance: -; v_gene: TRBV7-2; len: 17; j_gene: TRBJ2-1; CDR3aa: CASSLAGTYTSYNEQFF; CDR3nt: TGTGCCAGCAGCTTAGCCGGGACTTACACCTCCTACAATGAGCAGTTCTTC
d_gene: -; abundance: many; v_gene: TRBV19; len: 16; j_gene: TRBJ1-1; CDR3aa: CASSASGEVMYTEAFF; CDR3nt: TGTGCCAGTAGTGCCTCCGGCGAGGTTATGTACACTGAAGCTTTCTTT